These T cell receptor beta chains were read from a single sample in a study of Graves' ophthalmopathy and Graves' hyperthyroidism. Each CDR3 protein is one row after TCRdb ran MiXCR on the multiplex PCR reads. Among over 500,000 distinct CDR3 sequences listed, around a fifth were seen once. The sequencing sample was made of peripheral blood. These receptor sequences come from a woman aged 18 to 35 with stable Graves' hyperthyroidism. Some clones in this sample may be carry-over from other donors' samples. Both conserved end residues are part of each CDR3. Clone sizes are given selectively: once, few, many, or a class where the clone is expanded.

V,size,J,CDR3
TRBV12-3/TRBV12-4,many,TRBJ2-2,CASSHRNTGELFF
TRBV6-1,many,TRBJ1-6,CASSEPTGVISSPLHF
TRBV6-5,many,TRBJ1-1,CASSYPSGGAFF
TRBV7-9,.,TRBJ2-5,CASRPGQGGQQETQYF
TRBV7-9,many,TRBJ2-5,CASSLRGEETQYF
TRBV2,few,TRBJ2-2,CASGGQGTNTGELFF
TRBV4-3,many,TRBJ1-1,CASSQEKGPVEAFF
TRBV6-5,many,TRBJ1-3,CASTEEGAVGNTIYF
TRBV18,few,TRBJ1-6,CASSAGGLASPLHF
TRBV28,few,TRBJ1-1,CASSLSSAGRNTEAFF
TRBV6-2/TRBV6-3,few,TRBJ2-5,CASSPGRPETQYF
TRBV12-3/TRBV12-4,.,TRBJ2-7,CASSQTNPPAGKSYEQYF
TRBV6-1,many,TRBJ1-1,CASRDGGLNTEAFF
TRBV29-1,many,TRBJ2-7,CSVEQTYEQYF
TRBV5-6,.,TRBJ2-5,CASSDVAGTQETQYF
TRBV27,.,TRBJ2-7,CASSFTGYDYEQYF
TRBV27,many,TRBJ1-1,CASSGHLNTEAFF
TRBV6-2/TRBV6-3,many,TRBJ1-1,CASIEAQDRPQEAFF
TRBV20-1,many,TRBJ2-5,CSAKTLDRTQETQYF
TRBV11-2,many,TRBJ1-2,CASSLEGRTNYGYTF
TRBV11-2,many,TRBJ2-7,CASSFGLINYEQYF
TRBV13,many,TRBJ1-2,CASSLVEGELGYTF
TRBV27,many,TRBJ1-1,CASSLWGPGRNVNTEAFF
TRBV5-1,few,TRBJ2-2,CASSNGTGYTGELFF
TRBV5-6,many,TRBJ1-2,CASSRDRGLTDGYTF
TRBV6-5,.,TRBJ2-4,CASSFRIAKNIKYF
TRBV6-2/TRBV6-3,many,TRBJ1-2,CASGLRGDYGYTF
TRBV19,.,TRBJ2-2,CASSTNFLGDGGELFF
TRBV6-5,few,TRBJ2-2,CASSYWHQQTGELFF